The 7 T cell receptor beta chains below were found in one sample sequenced in a study of blood T cell repertoires in COVID-19. Clones were sequenced by immunoSEQ multiplex PCR, and TCRdb holds only the in-frame ones, with some missing. The sample holds 250,000 to 300,000 clones; 75% to 90% are singletons and the top ten take about 6%. Sequencing used peripheral blood. These receptor sequences come from a woman between 45 and 65 years old with COVID-19, enrolled during active disease.

This clone was found once. The gene calls are TRBV12-5 and TRBJ1-4, with 7 bases identical to TRBD1. V lost 5 bases, J lost 0 bases, and 6 bases stayed unmatched. CDR1 and CDR2 (germline): LGHNT, FRNRAP. The CDR3 is 16 amino acids. The CDR3 bases are TGTGCTAGTGGTCTAGGGACAGCTGCAACTAATGAAAAACTGTTTTTT. This gives the protein CASGLGTAATNEKLFF.

The V gene is TRBV30, the J gene TRBJ2-7; tentative D call: TRBD1 (5 bases). The CDR3 covers 13 residues. Looked up from germline, CDR1 is GTSNPN and CDR2 is SVGIG (reference sequence). Trimming stripped 4 bases from V and 1 base from J, with 11 bases between. The CDR3 region is CAWKPTGSYEQYF. The CDR3 nucleotides are TGTGCCTGGAAGCCTACAGGTTCCTACGAGCAGTACTTC.

This clone was seen a few times. CDR3 region: CASSYTSGLYNEQFF. As DNA, the CDR3 is TGTGCCAGCAGCTACACTAGCGGGCTGTACAATGAGCAGTTCTTC. The genes are TRBV13 and TRBJ2-1, with 9 positions matching TRBD2. The CDR3 contains 15 residues. CDR1 PRHDT and CDR2 FYEKMQ come from the germline V gene (reference sequence). V trimming: 4 bases; J trimming: 4 bases; junction bases outside the gene matches: 5.

This chain joins TRBV5-1 and TRBJ2-7; 13 bases match TRBD2. Germline V CDR1 and CDR2: SGHRS, YFSETQ. The V and J ends lost 0 bases and 7 bases, in that order; junction bases with no gene match: 13. The CDR3 length is 18 residues. This chain's CDR3 is CASSLDAFGLAGAGEQYF. CDR3 in DNA: TGCGCCAGCAGCTTGGACGCATTTGGACTAGCGGGAGCTGGTGAGCAGTACTTC.

The genes are TRBV2 and TRBJ2-3; D gene uncertain. Germline V gene data show CDR1 as SNHLY and CDR2 as FYNNEI. The CDR3 totals 13 residues. V lost 3 bases and J lost 2, with 6 bases in between. The CDR3 loop reads CASSDTYTDTQYF. The CDR3 nucleotides are TGTGCCAGCAGTGACACCTACACAGATACGCAGTATTTT.

The V and J genes are TRBV7-2 and TRBJ1-1; tentatively, D is TRBD1 (6 bases). V was clipped by 4 bases and J by 1 base, with 10 bases between them. The CDR3 extends over 14 amino acids. Per the germline V gene, CDR1 is SGHTA and CDR2 is FQGNSA. The CDR3 is CASSSLDRNTEAFF. In DNA, the CDR3 is TGTGCCAGCAGCTCCCTGGACAGGAACACTGAAGCTTTCTTT. Supplemented by reference TRBV7-2 and TRBJ1-1, the full variable domain reads GAGVSQSPSNKVTEKGKDVELRCDPISGHTALYWYRQSLGQGLEFLIYFQGNSAPDKSGLPSDRFSAERTGGSVSTLTIQRTQQEDSAVYLCASSSLDRNTEAFFGQGTRLTVV.

The gene calls are TRBV5-1 and TRBJ2-1; 9 bases are shared with TRBD1. The CDR3 has 16 residues. Germline-derived CDR1 and CDR2 are SGHRS and YFSETQ. Losses at the gene ends were 3 bases for V and 6 bases for J; bases not matched to a gene: 10. CDR3 residues: CASSWLDRGGPNEQFF. The CDR3 DNA reads as TGCGCCAGCAGCTGGTTGGACAGGGGAGGCCCCAATGAGCAGTTCTTC. The full variable domain, in which reference TRBV5-1 and TRBJ2-1 provide the parts outside the CDR3, is KAGVTQTPRYLIKTRGQQVTLSCSPISGHRSVSWYQQTPGQGLQFLFEYFSETQRNKGNFPGRFSGRQFSNSRSEMNVSTLELGDSALYLCASSWLDRGGPNEQFFGPGTRLTVL.